A single sample is the source of the 4 T cell receptor beta chains below, sequenced in a study of blood T cells in healthy people across ages. The authors ran a second PCR of 7 to 11 cycles using a sample-barcoded 5' primer and a J-beta primer mix. TCRdb independently ran MiXCR on the 5' RACE reads; one entry per CDR3 protein. In the table there are about 650,000 distinct CDR3 sequences, approximately 31% of which are singletons. Sequenced sample: blood. The receptors were gathered from a woman older than 75 in good health.

This clonotype came up once. A much larger clone sits a single nucleotide away, making a read error possible. The CDR3 sequence: CAGSLERGTGFSGANVLTF. As DNA, the CDR3 is TGTGCCGGCAGCTTGGAACGGGGCACGGGATTCTCTGGGGCCAACGTCCTGACTTTC. This chain uses TRBV7-3 with TRBJ2-6; the D gene could be TRBD1 or TRBD2 (5 bases each). Germline V gene lookup returns CDR1 SGHTA and CDR2 FQGTGA. The CDR3 runs to 19 residues.

There are many counts of this clonotype. The chain couples TRBV7-2 to TRBJ2-7; 10 bases agree with TRBD2. Germline V gene lookup returns CDR1 SGHTA and CDR2 FQGNSA. CDR3 length: 15 amino acids. The V and J ends lost 4 bases and 1 base, in that order; junction bases with no gene match: 4. CDR3 residues: CASSSQAGGSYEQYF. In nucleotides, the CDR3 is TGTGCCAGCAGCTCCCAAGCGGGGGGGTCCTACGAGCAGTACTTC.

This clonotype was recorded a few times. The chain joins TRBV7-9 to TRBJ2-2, with D tentatively TRBD1 (6 bases). Deletions cut 4 bases from V and 6 bases from J, with 6 bases between. CDR1 SEHNR and CDR2 FQNEAQ come from the germline V gene (reference sequence). This CDR3 region has 12 residues. The DNA of the CDR3 is TGTGCCAGCAGCTCAGGGGCCGGGGAGCTGTTTTTT. Residues: CASSSGAGELFF.

As concerns this clonotype: It may be a read error: a sequence one base away is much more abundant. The chain has TRBV5-5 and TRBJ2-6; D tentatively fits TRBD1 or TRBD2 (5 bases each). From germline, CDR1 is SGHKS and CDR2 YYEKEE (reference sequence). The CDR3 is 17 amino acids. The CDR3 sequence: CASSLAGKSSGANVRTF. As DNA, the CDR3 is TGTGCCAGCAGCTTGGCCGGGAAGAGCTCTGGGGCCAACGTCCGGACTTTC.